The 26 T cell receptor beta chains listed next were all sequenced from one sample in a study of cytomegalovirus exposure and HLA in healthy donors. This PCR relied on a set of 60 Vbeta primers and 13 Jbeta primers. Sequencing used immunoSEQ multiplex PCR; TCRdb keeps in-frame clones, though not all of them. This table has under 200,000 clones, less than 90% appearing once. Sequences were obtained from PBMCs. The receptors come from a boy aged 2 to 9 in good health and CMV-seronegative.

CDR3 sequence: CASSFRLAGIHKGVKDTQYF. The DNA for the CDR3 is TGTGCCAGCAGTTTTCGGCTAGCGGGAATCCACAAGGGAGTGAAGGATACGCAGTATTTT. V and J are TRBV28 and TRBJ2-3; 9 positions agree with TRBD2. Germline lookup yields CDR1 MDHEN and CDR2 SYDVKM. The trim removed 3 bases at V and 6 bases at J, leaving 22 bases unmatched. CDR3 length: 20 residues.

This clone was counted between two and nine times. This chain joins TRBV5-6 and TRBJ1-1; D remains unclear. V was cut by 3 bases and J by 1 base, with 4 bases left in between. CDR3 length equals 12 residues. CDR1 and CDR2 from the germline V gene are SGHDT and YYEEEE. For the CDR3, the DNA is TGTGCCAGCAGCTCAGGGAACACTGAAGCTTTCTTT. This translates into CASSSGNTEAFF.

This clone was seen a handful of times. The rearrangement links TRBV29-1 to TRBJ2-5; 12 bases agree with TRBD2. J gave up 4 bases and V 5 bases, and 8 bases lay outside the gene matches. Germline CDR1 and CDR2: SQVTM and ANQGSEA. This CDR3 is 15 amino acids long. CDR3 amino acids: CSVRLAGGPGETQYF. DNA for the CDR3: TGCAGCGTTCGCCTAGCGGGAGGGCCGGGAGAGACCCAGTACTTC.

The V gene is TRBV28, the J gene TRBJ2-7; D is perhaps TRBD1 (7 bases). Trimming removed 3 bases from V and 4 bases from J, with 16 bases in between. Germline V lookup: CDR1 MDHEN, CDR2 SYDVKM. The CDR3 totals 15 residues. As DNA, the CDR3 is TGTGCCAGCAGTTTTAAAGCCAGGGGGGTATACGAGCAGTACTTC. Its translation is CASSFKARGVYEQYF.

The J gene is TRBJ2-7, the V gene TRBV28; D remains unclear. The CDR3 length is 16 residues. V was pared by 0 bases and J by 5 bases, with 17 bases between. Germline V gene data show CDR1 as MDHEN and CDR2 as SYDVKM. The CDR3 DNA sequence: TGTGCCAGCAGTTTATGGGGCTCCCTTCGACCAAACGAGCAGTACTTC. Translating gives CASSLWGSLRPNEQYF.

The genes are TRBV11-1 and TRBJ1-2; no definite D call. The ends were cut back, 4 bases at V and 7 bases at J, with 4 bases in the middle. Germline loops: CDR1 SGHAT, CDR2 FQDESV (reference sequence). There are 10 residues in the CDR3. The CDR3 here is CASSSGGYTF. The DNA of the CDR3 is TGTGCCAGCAGCTCGGGTGGCTACACCTTC.

CDR3 in amino acids: CATSRDRGLPTQYF. The CDR3 DNA reads as TGTGCCACCAGCAGAGATCGGGGACTCCCTACGCAGTATTTT. The V gene is TRBV15, the J gene TRBJ2-3, with a tentative D call TRBD2 (6 bases). In germline, CDR1 is LNHNV, CDR2 YYDKDF (reference sequence). The germline V and J ends were trimmed by 0 bases and 8 bases, with 12 bases remaining between them. The length of the CDR3 is 14 residues.

The V call is TRBV5-4, the J call TRBJ1-2; 10 bases are shared with TRBD1. The V gene end was trimmed by 0 bases and the J gene end by 8 bases; junction bases not matched to a gene: 10. The CDR3 runs to 16 residues. CDR1 is SGHNT, CDR2 YYREEE, per germline (reference sequence). The CDR3 reads CASSLEPRTGGKGYTF. DNA for the CDR3: TGTGCCAGCAGCTTGGAGCCCAGGACAGGGGGGAAAGGCTACACCTTC. Supplemented by reference TRBV5-4 and TRBJ1-2, the full variable domain reads ETGVTQSPTHLIKTRGQQVTLRCSSQSGHNTVSWYQQALGQGPQFIFQYYREEENGRGNFPPRFSGLQFPNYSSELNVNALELDDSALYLCASSLEPRTGGKGYTFGSGTRLTVV.

V gene TRBV29-1 combines with J gene TRBJ1-1; 9 positions agree with TRBD1. With V trimmed by 7 bases and J by 3 bases, 6 bases remained unmatched. The CDR3 runs 13 residues. The germline V gene encodes CDR1 SQVTM and CDR2 ANQGSEA. Here the CDR3 DNA reads TGCAGCGGAAACAGGGGGCGGGACACTGAAGCTTTCTTT. Residues: CSGNRGRDTEAFF.

The chain is built from TRBV19 and TRBJ2-3; possible D gene TRBD1, 6 bases. The CDR3 is 15 residues long. Germline CDR1 LNHDA, CDR2 SQIVND (reference sequence). V lost 7 bases to trimming and J lost 1 base, with 15 bases between them. CDR3 sequence reads: CASTQPGEGTDTQYF. The CDR3 DNA is TGTGCCAGTACCCAGCCAGGGGAAGGCACAGATACGCAGTATTTT.

Worth noting for this clone: The CDR3 does not end in the conserved phenylalanine or tryptophan, so this is likely a read error. This sequence joins TRBV5-6 and TRBJ1-2; D unclear. Trimming pared 4 bases from V and 4 bases from J, leaving 20 bases between. This CDR3 is built from 16 residues. Germline V lookup: CDR1 SGHDT, CDR2 YYEEEE. The CDR3 sequence: CASSPQRRMGLYGYTS. The DNA of the CDR3 is TGTGCCAGCAGCCCCCAGAGGAGGATGGGCCTCTATGGCTACACCTCC.

The V and J genes are TRBV5-1 and TRBJ1-1, with D tentatively TRBD1 (5 bases). Germline values: CDR1 SGHRS, CDR2 YFSETQ. The V and J ends lost 0 bases and 4 bases respectively, with 13 bases between them. There are 15 residues in the CDR3. In nucleotides, the CDR3 is TGCGCCAGCAGCTTGGCAACAGGAGCCCTCACTGAAGCTTTCTTT. This encodes CASSLATGALTEAFF.

CDR3 residues: CASSSLRAANSYEQYF. The CDR3 coding sequence is TGTGCCAGCAGCTCACTACGTGCAGCCAATTCCTACGAGCAGTACTTC. This sequence joins TRBV7-2 and TRBJ2-7; no firm D call. The CDR3 has 16 residues. Germline CDR1 and CDR2: SGHTA and FQGNSA. V dropped 4 bases and J dropped 1 base, with 17 bases sitting between them.

The gene calls are TRBV5-5 and TRBJ1-5; maybe TRBD1 (6 bases). CDR1 SGHKS and CDR2 YYEKEE come from the germline V gene (reference sequence). This CDR3 spans 17 amino acids. V gave up 3 bases and J gave up 0 bases, with 16 bases separating them. The CDR3 DNA reads TGTGCCAGCAGCTCAGAACAGGGTGGTAATAGCAATCAGCCCCAGCATTTT. Translated, it gives CASSSEQGGNSNQPQHF.

The chain links TRBV2 to TRBJ2-1, with D possibly being TRBD2 (5 bases). V was shortened by 5 bases and J by 8 bases, with 16 bases between the two germline ends. Germline loops: CDR1 SNHLY, CDR2 FYNNEI. The CDR3 runs to 14 residues. For the CDR3, the DNA is TGTGCCAGCAGTTCCACGGGATGGGGTCATGAGCAGTTCTTC. This encodes CASSSTGWGHEQFF.

V usage is TRBV4-2 and J usage is TRBJ2-5, with 10 bases matching TRBD2. The J call is in doubt because the DNA end fits TRBJ2-7 better. CDR3 length: 17 residues. CDR1 is LGHNA, CDR2 YNFKEQ, per germline. The CDR3 protein is CASSQDVRLAGENEQYF. The CDR3 DNA sequence: TGTGCCAGCAGCCAAGATGTACGGCTAGCGGGAGAGAACGAGCAGTACTTC.

The chain uses TRBV6-1 and TRBJ1-5; 10 bases match TRBD1. The germline V gene has CDR1 MNHNS and CDR2 SASEGT. The ends lost 7 bases at V and 4 bases at J; junction bases unmatched: 7. The CDR3 totals 15 residues. The CDR3 DNA sequence: TGTGCCAGCATGGGGGACAGGGGAAATAATCAGCCCCAGCATTTT. It specifies CASMGDRGNNQPQHF.

The chain has TRBV5-1 and TRBJ2-3; tentatively, D is TRBD2 (5 bases). Germline CDR1 SGHRS, CDR2 YFSETQ. Trimming shortened V by 3 bases and J by 4 bases, and 18 bases separated the two germline ends. There are 16 residues in the CDR3. The CDR3 region is CASSSGIIMVADTQYF. DNA of the CDR3: TGCGCCAGCAGCTCCGGGATTATTATGGTCGCAGATACGCAGTATTTT. Complete variable domain (other parts from reference TRBV5-1 and TRBJ2-3): KAGVTQTPRYLIKTRGQQVTLSCSPISGHRSVSWYQQTPGQGLQFLFEYFSETQRNKGNFPGRFSGRQFSNSRSEMNVSTLELGDSALYLCASSSGIIMVADTQYFGPGTRLTVL.

The sample holds one count of this clone. The chain employs TRBV9 and TRBJ2-3, with TRBD1 as a possible D gene (6 bases). The CDR3 has 15 amino acids. V lost 3 bases to trimming and J lost 3 bases, with 14 bases between them. The germline gives CDR1 SGDLS, CDR2 YYNGEE. CDR3 nucleotides: TGTGCCAGCAGCGAACGGACAGTAGGGACAGATACGCAGTATTTT. Translated: CASSERTVGTDTQYF. Filled out from reference TRBV9 and TRBJ2-3, the complete variable domain reads DSGVTQTPKHLITATGQRVTLRCSPRSGDLSVYWYQQSLDQGLQFLIQYYNGEERAKGNILERFSAQQFPDLHSELNLSSLELGDSALYFCASSERTVGTDTQYFGPGTRLTVL.

The genes are TRBV29-1 and TRBJ1-1; tentative D call: TRBD1 (6 bases). V was shortened by 6 bases and J by 7 bases, with 12 bases between the two germline ends. Germline V lookup: CDR1 SQVTM, CDR2 ANQGSEA. This CDR3 contains 11 residues. This CDR3 reads CSVPGQFEAFF. The CDR3 DNA reads as TGCAGCGTCCCGGGACAATTTGAAGCTTTCTTT.

The chain combines TRBV5-1 with TRBJ2-1; 10 positions agree with TRBD2. This CDR3 has 16 residues. After removal of 1 base from V and 6 bases from J, the junction contained 7 bases not matched to a gene. The germline gives CDR1 SGHRS, CDR2 YFSETQ. The CDR3 here is CASSLSPSGRVNEQFF. The CDR3 nucleotides read TGCGCCAGCAGCTTGAGTCCTAGCGGGAGAGTCAATGAGCAGTTCTTC.

This rearrangement joins TRBV30 to TRBJ2-1, with D uncertain. Germline V gene data show CDR1 as GTSNPN and CDR2 as SVGIG (reference sequence). The CDR3 covers 12 residues. Trimming removed 4 bases at V and 5 bases at J, with 9 bases between. In DNA, the CDR3 is TGTGCCTGGAATGAGATCCACAATGAGCAGTTCTTC. Protein product: CAWNEIHNEQFF.

The V call is TRBV28, the J call TRBJ2-7; D unclear. This CDR3 contains 15 residues. Trimming stripped 2 bases from V and 6 bases from J, with 17 bases between. Germline V gene lookup returns CDR1 MDHEN and CDR2 SYDVKM. This CDR3 is CASSLVGSVISEQYF. The CDR3 DNA is TGTGCCAGCAGTTTAGTTGGTTCGGTCATCTCCGAGCAGTACTTC.

The rearrangement uses TRBV27 and TRBJ2-7, with 8 bases matching TRBD1. V lost 5 bases and J lost 3; bases outside the gene matches: 6. There are 14 residues in the CDR3. Germline V gene data show CDR1 as MNHEY and CDR2 as SMNVEV (reference sequence). CDR3 DNA: TGTGCCAGCAGTATGACAGGGGTTAACTACGAGCAGTACTTC. Protein product: CASSMTGVNYEQYF.

This clone is a singleton in its sample. The J gene is TRBJ2-1, the V gene TRBV28, with TRBD1 as a possible D gene (7 bases). Germline V gene data show CDR1 as MDHEN and CDR2 as SYDVKM. Trimming took 4 bases from V and 4 from J, leaving 23 bases between them. The CDR3 is 18 residues long. The CDR3 reads CASSSRQAGGLLYNEQFF. The CDR3 DNA is TGTGCCAGCAGTTCCAGACAGGCAGGGGGGCTTTTATACAATGAGCAGTTCTTC.

This rearrangement joins TRBV11-3 to TRBJ2-2; no reliable D call. V gave up 8 bases and J gave up 1 base, with 2 bases separating them. Germline V lookup: CDR1 SGHNT, CDR2 YENEEA. This CDR3 is built from 11 residues. The CDR3 spells CASQNTGELFF. The CDR3 DNA sequence: TGTGCCAGCCAGAACACCGGGGAGCTGTTTTTT.